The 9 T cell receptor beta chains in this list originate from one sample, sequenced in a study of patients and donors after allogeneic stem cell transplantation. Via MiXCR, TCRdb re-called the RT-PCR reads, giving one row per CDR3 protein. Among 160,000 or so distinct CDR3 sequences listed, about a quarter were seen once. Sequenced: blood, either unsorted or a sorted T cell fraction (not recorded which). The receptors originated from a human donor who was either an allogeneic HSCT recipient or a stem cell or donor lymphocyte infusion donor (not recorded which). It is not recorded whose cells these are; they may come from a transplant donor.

CDR3 coding DNA: TGCAGTGCCTTAAGGACGGGGAGGGAGCAGTTCTTC. Encoded protein: CSALRTGREQFF. V usage is TRBV20-1 and J usage is TRBJ2-1; a weak D match, TRBD2 (6 bases). The CDR3 has 12 amino acids. The germline V gene encodes CDR1 DFQATT and CDR2 SNEGSKA (reference sequence). V was cut by 6 bases and J by 10 bases, with 16 bases left in between.

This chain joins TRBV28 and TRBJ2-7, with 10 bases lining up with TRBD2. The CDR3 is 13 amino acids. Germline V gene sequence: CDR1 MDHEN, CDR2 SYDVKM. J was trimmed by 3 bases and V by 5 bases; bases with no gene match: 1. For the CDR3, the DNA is TGTGCCAGCAGTCCTAGCGGGGGCTACGAGCAGTACTTC. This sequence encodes CASSPSGGYEQYF.

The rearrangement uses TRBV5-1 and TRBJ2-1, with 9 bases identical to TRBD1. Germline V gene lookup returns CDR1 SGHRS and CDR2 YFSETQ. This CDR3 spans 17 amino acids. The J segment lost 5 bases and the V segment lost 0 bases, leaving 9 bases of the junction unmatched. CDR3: CASSLGAGTGIDNEQFF. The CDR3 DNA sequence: TGCGCCAGCAGCTTGGGTGCCGGGACAGGGATTGACAATGAGCAGTTCTTC.

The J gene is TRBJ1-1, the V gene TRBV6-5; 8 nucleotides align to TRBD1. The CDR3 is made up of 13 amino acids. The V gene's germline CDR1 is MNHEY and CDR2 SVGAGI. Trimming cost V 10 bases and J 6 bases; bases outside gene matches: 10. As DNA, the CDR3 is TGTGCCACAGGGGGGACAGGCGGCCCTGAAGCTTTCTTT. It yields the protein CATGGTGGPEAFF.

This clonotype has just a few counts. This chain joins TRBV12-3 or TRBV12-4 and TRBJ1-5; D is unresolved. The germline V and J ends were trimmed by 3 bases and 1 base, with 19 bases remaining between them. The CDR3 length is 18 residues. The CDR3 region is CASSFIGKTWVSNQPQHF. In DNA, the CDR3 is TGTGCCAGCAGTTTTATAGGCAAGACATGGGTGAGCAATCAGCCCCAGCATTTT.

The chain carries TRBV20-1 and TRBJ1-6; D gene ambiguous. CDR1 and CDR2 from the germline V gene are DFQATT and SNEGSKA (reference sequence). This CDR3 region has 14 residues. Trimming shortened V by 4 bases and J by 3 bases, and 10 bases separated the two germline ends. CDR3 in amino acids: CSANYPIYNSPLHF. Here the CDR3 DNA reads TGCAGTGCTAACTATCCTATCTATAATTCACCCCTCCACTTT.

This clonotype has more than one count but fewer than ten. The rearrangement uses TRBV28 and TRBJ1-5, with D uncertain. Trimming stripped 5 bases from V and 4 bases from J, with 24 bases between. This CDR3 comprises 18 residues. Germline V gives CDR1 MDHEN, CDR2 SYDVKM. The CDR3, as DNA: TGTGCCAGCAGTCGAACTGAATCTTCAGATATAGCAAATCAGCCCCAGCATTTT. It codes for CASSRTESSDIANQPQHF. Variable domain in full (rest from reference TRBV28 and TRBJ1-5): DVKVTQSSRYLVKRTGEKVFLECVQDMDHENMFWYRQDPGLGLRLIYFSYDVKMKEKGDIPEGYSVSREKKERFSLILESASTNQTSMYLCASSRTESSDIANQPQHFGDGTRLSIL.

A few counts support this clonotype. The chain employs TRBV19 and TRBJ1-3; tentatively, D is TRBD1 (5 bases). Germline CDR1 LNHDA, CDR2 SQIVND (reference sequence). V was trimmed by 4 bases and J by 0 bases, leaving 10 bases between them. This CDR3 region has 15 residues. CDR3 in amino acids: CASSTGLDSGNTIYF. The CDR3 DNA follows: TGTGCCAGTAGTACAGGGTTGGACTCTGGAAACACCATATATTTT.

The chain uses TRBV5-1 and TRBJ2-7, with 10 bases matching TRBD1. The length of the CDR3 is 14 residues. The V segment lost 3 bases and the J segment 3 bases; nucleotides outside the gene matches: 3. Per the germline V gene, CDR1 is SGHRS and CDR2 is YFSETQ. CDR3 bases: TGCGCCAGCAGCTCGGACAGGGGGAACTACGAGCAGTACTTC. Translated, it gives CASSSDRGNYEQYF.